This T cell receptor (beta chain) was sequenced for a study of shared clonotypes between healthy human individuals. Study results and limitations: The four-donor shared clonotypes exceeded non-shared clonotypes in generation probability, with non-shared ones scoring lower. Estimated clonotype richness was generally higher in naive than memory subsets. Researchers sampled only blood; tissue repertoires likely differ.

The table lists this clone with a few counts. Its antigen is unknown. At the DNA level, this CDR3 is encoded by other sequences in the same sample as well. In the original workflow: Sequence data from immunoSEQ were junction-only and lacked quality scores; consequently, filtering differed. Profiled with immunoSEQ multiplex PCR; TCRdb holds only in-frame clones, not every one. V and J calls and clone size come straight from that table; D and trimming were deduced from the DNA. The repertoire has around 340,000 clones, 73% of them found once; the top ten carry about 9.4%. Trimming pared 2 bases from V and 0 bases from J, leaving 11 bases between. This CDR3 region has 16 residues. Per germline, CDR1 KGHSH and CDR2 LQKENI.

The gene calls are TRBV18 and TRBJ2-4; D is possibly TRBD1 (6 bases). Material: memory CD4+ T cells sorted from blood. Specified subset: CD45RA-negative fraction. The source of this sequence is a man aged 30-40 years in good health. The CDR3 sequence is CASSPKDSLAKNIQYF. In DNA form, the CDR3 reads TGTGCCAGCTCACCAAAGGACAGCCTAGCCAAAAACATTCAGTACTTC.